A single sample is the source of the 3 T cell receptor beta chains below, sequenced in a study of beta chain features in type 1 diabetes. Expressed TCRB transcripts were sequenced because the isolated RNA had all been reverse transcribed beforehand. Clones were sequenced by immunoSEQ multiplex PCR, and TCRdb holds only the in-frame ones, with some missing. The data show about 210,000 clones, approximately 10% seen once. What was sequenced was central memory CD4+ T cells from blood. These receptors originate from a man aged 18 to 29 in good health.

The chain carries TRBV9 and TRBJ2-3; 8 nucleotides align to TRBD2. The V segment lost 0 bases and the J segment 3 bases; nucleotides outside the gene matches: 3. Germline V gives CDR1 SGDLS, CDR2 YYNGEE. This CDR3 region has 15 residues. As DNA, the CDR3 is TGTGCCAGCAGCGTAGGACTAGCGCTAACAGATACGCAGTATTTT. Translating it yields CASSVGLALTDTQYF.

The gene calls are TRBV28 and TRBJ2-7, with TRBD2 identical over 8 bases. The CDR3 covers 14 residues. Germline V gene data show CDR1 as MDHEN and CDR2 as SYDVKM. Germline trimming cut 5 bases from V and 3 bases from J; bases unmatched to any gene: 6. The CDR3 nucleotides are TGTGCCAGCAGTCCCCAGCGGGGGAGCTACGAGCAGTACTTC. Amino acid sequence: CASSPQRGSYEQYF.

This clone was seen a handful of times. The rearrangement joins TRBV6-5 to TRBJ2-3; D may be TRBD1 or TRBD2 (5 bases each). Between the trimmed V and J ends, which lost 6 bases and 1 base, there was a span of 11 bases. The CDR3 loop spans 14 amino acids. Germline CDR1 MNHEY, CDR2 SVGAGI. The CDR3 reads CASRPGPRTDTQYF. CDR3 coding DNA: TGTGCCAGCAGGCCGGGACCACGCACAGATACGCAGTATTTT.